A selection of T cell receptor beta chains follows, all from one sample in a study of blood T cell repertoires in COVID-19. TCRdb keeps only in-frame clones here, not all; method: immunoSEQ multiplex PCR. The sample holds 330,000 or so clones; around 87% are singletons and the top ten take roughly 2%. Sequenced input: PBMCs or T cells enriched from blood (not recorded which). The receptors here all came from a man aged 35-49 years in a cohort exposed to, infected with or recovered from COVID-19 (not recorded which). CDR3s include the opening cysteine and the closing phenylalanine or tryptophan. A D gene is named only where the DNA matches it firmly. Clone size, where shown, is once, few, many, or a class for clones that have expanded.

clone_size cdr3_length j_call v_call d_call cdr3_aa cdr3_nt
- 14 TRBJ2-1 TRBV27 - CASSLSPTGKGQFF TGTGCCAGCAGTTTATCCCCCACAGGGAAGGGGCAGTTCTTC
once 15 TRBJ2-2 TRBV7-2 TRBD1 CASSLGTGVTGELFF TGTGCCAGCAGCTTAGGGACAGGGGTCACCGGGGAGCTGTTTTTT
few 15 TRBJ2-7 TRBV5-1 - CASSYTLARLGEQYF TGCGCCAGCAGTTATACCTTAGCGAGGTTGGGTGAGCAGTACTTC
- 16 TRBJ2-1 TRBV5-1 TRBD2 CASRDGIGLAGNEQFF TGCGCCAGCAGGGACGGTATAGGACTAGCAGGCAATGAGCAGTTCTTC
few 13 TRBJ2-4 TRBV2 - CASSSEAKNIQYF TGTGCCAGCAGCTCCGAGGCCAAAAACATTCAGTACTTC
- 16 TRBJ2-3 TRBV18 TRBD2 CASSPAGTSGTDTQYF TGTGCCAGCTCACCCGCCGGGACTAGCGGCACAGATACGCAGTATTTT
few 14 TRBJ1-1 TRBV14 TRBD1 CASSLNKGQSEAFF TGTGCCAGCAGCCTTAACAAGGGACAGAGCGAAGCTTTCTTT
- 14 TRBJ2-2 TRBV2 - CASINGMRTGELFF TGTGCCAGCATCAACGGGATGAGGACCGGGGAGCTGTTTTTT
- 15 TRBJ2-4 TRBV2 - CASRQVLLAKNIQYF TGTGCCAGCAGGCAGGTCCTACTAGCCAAAAACATTCAGTACTTC
- 14 TRBJ2-7 TRBV6-5 TRBD2 CASSYQRESPEQYF TGTGCCAGCAGTTACCAGCGGGAGTCGCCTGAGCAGTACTTC
- 16 TRBJ2-2 TRBV7-7 TRBD2 CASSLGLAGGTGELFF TGTGCCAGCAGCTTAGGGTTAGCGGGAGGAACCGGGGAGCTGTTTTTT
- 14 TRBJ1-1 TRBV5-4 - CASSLDSHNTEAFF TGTGCCAGCAGCTTGGACAGCCATAACACTGAAGCTTTCTTT
- 13 TRBJ1-2 TRBV6-5 TRBD1 CASRPRQGYGYTF TGTGCCAGCAGACCCCGACAGGGCTATGGCTACACCTTC
- 15 TRBJ2-2 TRBV19 TRBD2 CASSLAGTNTGELFF TGTGCCAGTAGTCTAGCGGGAACCAACACCGGGGAGCTGTTTTTT
- 11 TRBJ1-5 TRBV6-2/TRBV6-3 TRBD1 CASSRQGPLHF TGTGCCAGCAGCCGACAGGGCCCCTTGCATTTT
once 15 TRBJ1-2 TRBV28 TRBD1 CASRGQGAGNYGYTF TGTGCCAGCAGGGGACAGGGGGCGGGTAACTATGGCTACACCTTC
few 16 TRBJ2-1 TRBV9 TRBD2 CASSPVAGGLRHEQFF TGTGCCAGCAGCCCTGTAGCGGGAGGCCTTCGGCATGAGCAGTTCTTC
- 17 TRBJ2-1 TRBV18 - CASSPFYSGSSYNEQFF TGTGCCAGCTCACCCTTTTATAGCGGTAGCTCCTACAATGAGCAGTTCTTC
- 13 TRBJ1-5 TRBV30 - CAWNSYSNQPQHF TGTGCCTGGAACAGCTATAGCAATCAGCCCCAGCATTTT
- 15 TRBJ2-3 TRBV18 TRBD2 CASSRAGDYTDTQYF TGTGCCAGCTCACGGGCGGGAGACTACACAGATACGCAGTATTTT
- 13 TRBJ1-1 TRBV6-1 - CASSEQGQTEAFF TGTGCCAGCAGTGAACAGGGTCAGACTGAAGCTTTCTTT
- 15 TRBJ1-5 TRBV7-9 TRBD1 CASSQSGTANQPQHF TGTGCCAGCAGCCAGTCCGGGACAGCCAATCAGCCCCAGCATTTT
- 13 TRBJ1-2 TRBV14 TRBD1 CASSQAQGIGYTF TGTGCCAGCAGCCAAGCACAGGGGATCGGCTACACCTTC
- 13 TRBJ2-3 TRBV7-9 TRBD2 CASGGVRADTQYF TGTGCCAGCGGGGGGGTTAGGGCAGATACGCAGTATTTT
- 16 TRBJ1-4 TRBV5-4 - CASSEWETGLNEKLFF TGTGCCAGCAGTGAATGGGAGACCGGATTAAATGAAAAACTGTTTTTT
- 15 TRBJ1-1 TRBV5-6 TRBD1 CASSGETGLGTEAFF TGTGCCAGCAGCGGTGAGACAGGGCTAGGCACTGAAGCTTTCTTT
- 13 TRBJ2-7 TRBV6-5 - CASSLRETYEQYF TGTGCCAGCAGTTTACGGGAGACCTACGAGCAGTACTTC
- 13 TRBJ1-2 TRBV5-4 TRBD1 CASRGQGAWGYTF TGTGCCAGCAGAGGGCAGGGGGCTTGGGGCTACACCTTC
- 13 TRBJ1-2 TRBV15 - CATSLGRQDGYTF TGTGCCACCAGCCTAGGGCGACAGGATGGCTACACCTTC
- 13 TRBJ2-3 TRBV14 - CASSQFRGDTQYF TGTGCCAGCAGCCAGTTCCGGGGGGATACGCAGTATTTT
- 15 TRBJ2-7 TRBV6-5 TRBD1 CASSYRGTGIYEQYF TGTGCCAGCAGTTACCGCGGGACAGGGATCTACGAGCAGTACTTC
- 16 TRBJ1-4 TRBV5-1 TRBD1 CARGQGAWGANEKLFF TGCGCCAGGGGACAGGGGGCGTGGGGAGCTAATGAAAAACTGTTTTTT
- 13 TRBJ1-2 TRBV4-1 TRBD1 CASSPGQGIGYTF TGCGCCAGCAGCCCGGGACAGGGAATTGGCTACACCTTC
few 13 TRBJ1-6 TRBV18 TRBD1 CASSPDRGSPLHF TGTGCCAGCTCACCGGACAGGGGTTCACCCCTCCACTTT
- 14 TRBJ1-4 TRBV2 - CASSRLGAYEKLFF TGTGCCAGCTCCCGGTTGGGGGCGTATGAAAAACTGTTTTTT
- 15 TRBJ2-7 TRBV6-1 - CASSETATRSYEQYF TGTGCCAGCAGTGAGACCGCGACACGATCCTACGAGCAGTACTTC
- 14 TRBJ2-1 TRBV5-1 TRBD1 CASSPGQGVGEQFF TGCGCCAGCAGCCCGGGACAGGGGGTGGGTGAGCAGTTCTTC
- 14 TRBJ1-2 TRBV2 - CASSSGQNLLGYTF TGTGCCAGCAGCTCCGGACAGAACCTTCTGGGCTACACCTTC
once 16 TRBJ2-7 TRBV18 TRBD2 CASSQGLAGSLYEQYF TGTGCCAGCTCACAAGGACTAGCGGGATCTTTGTACGAGCAGTACTTC
- 13 TRBJ2-3 TRBV2 TRBD2 CAGGSGAGDTQYF TGTGCCGGGGGTAGCGGGGCCGGGGATACGCAGTATTTT
- 14 TRBJ1-4 TRBV3-1/TRBV3-2 TRBD1 CASSPGQGVEKLFF TGTGCCAGCAGCCCTGGACAGGGGGTGGAAAAACTGTTTTTT
- 14 TRBJ2-3 TRBV19 - CASRLGLGTDTQYF TGTGCCAGTAGGCTCGGACTTGGAACAGATACGCAGTATTTT
- 17 TRBJ1-2 TRBV5-4 - CASSLERERGATYGYTF TGTGCCAGCAGCTTGGAACGGGAGCGGGGCGCGACGTATGGCTACACCTTC
- 14 TRBJ1-4 TRBV7-2 - CASSHTATNEKLFF TGTGCCAGCAGCCACACCGCAACTAATGAAAAACTGTTTTTT
once 15 TRBJ2-1 TRBV5-8 - CASSLAARTYNEQFF TGTGCCAGCAGCTTAGCGGCCAGGACTTACAATGAGCAGTTCTTC
- 11 TRBJ1-1 TRBV27 - CASRLQGEAFF TGTGCCAGCAGACTGCAGGGTGAAGCTTTCTTT
- 12 TRBJ2-1 TRBV30 - CAWTERGYEQFF TGTGCCTGGACTGAGCGCGGATATGAGCAGTTCTTC
- 13 TRBJ1-1 TRBV29-1 - CSAIGLGGTEAFF TGCAGCGCGATCGGCCTGGGGGGGACTGAAGCTTTCTTT
- 15 TRBJ2-7 TRBV28 - CASSSPGSGPLEQYF TGTGCCAGCAGCTCCCCAGGTAGCGGCCCCCTCGAGCAGTACTTC
- 14 TRBJ2-3 TRBV5-1 TRBD2 CASSRGLAGGTQYF TGCGCCAGCAGTAGAGGGCTAGCGGGAGGAACGCAGTATTTT
- 14 TRBJ2-5 TRBV6-5 TRBD1 CASRTTGGGETQYF TGTGCCAGCAGAACCACAGGGGGCGGAGAGACCCAGTACTTC
- 14 TRBJ2-1 TRBV6-2/TRBV6-3 TRBD1 CASSGQGKNNEQFF TGTGCCAGCAGTGGACAGGGGAAAAACAATGAGCAGTTCTTC
- 16 TRBJ2-1 TRBV4-1 TRBD2 CASSQGTSGVYNEQFF TGCGCCAGCAGCCAGGGGACTAGCGGGGTCTACAATGAGCAGTTCTTC
- 15 TRBJ1-5 TRBV5-1 TRBD1 CASSLGTGGNQPQHF TGCGCCAGCAGCTTAGGGACAGGGGGCAATCAGCCCCAGCATTTT
once 16 TRBJ2-3 TRBV11-3 TRBD2 CASSLGLAGGTDTQYF TGTGCCAGCAGCTTGGGACTAGCGGGGGGCACAGATACGCAGTATTTT